A single sample is the source of the 14 T cell receptor beta chains below, sequenced in a study of CD4 T cells in relation to SARS-CoV-2 and coronaviruses. Before the COVID-19 pandemic, during about 2011-2019, CD4+ T cells were taken from unexposed donors. After roughly ten days of culture, CD4+ T cells were isolated. Only in-frame clones appear in the TCRdb table, and some are missing; sequencing was by immunoSEQ multiplex PCR. The table records under 20,000 clones, more than 60% of them present only once. What these receptors recognize is not known. Material: CD4+ T cells from PBMCs, cultured in vitro. The receptor source for this set is a human donor in good health.

The rearrangement uses TRBV7-2 and TRBJ2-7; 13 bases agree with TRBD2. CDR1 SGHTA and CDR2 FQGNSA come from the germline V gene. J lost 5 bases, V lost 2 bases, and 3 bases had no gene match. The CDR3 consists of 15 residues. The CDR3 sequence is CASSLTSGGADEQYF. CDR3 nucleotides: TGTGCCAGCAGCTTAACTAGCGGGGGGGCGGACGAGCAGTACTTC.

Written as DNA, the CDR3 is TGTGCCAGCAGTGACCCCGGGACTCCGGAGCAGCCCCAGCATTTT. Residues: CASSDPGTPEQPQHF. The genes are TRBV6-4 and TRBJ1-5; a possible D gene is TRBD1 (5 bases). Germline V gene data show CDR1 as MRHNA and CDR2 as SNTAGT. Trimming pared 2 bases from V and 7 bases from J, leaving 15 bases between. CDR3 size: 15 residues.

This clone was seen only a few times. The chain recombines TRBV29-1 with TRBJ2-2; 7 bases are a match to TRBD1. Germline CDR1 and CDR2: SQVTM and ANQGSEA. Germline trimming cut 7 bases from V and 5 bases from J; bases unmatched to any gene: 7. This CDR3 is built from 13 residues. The CDR3 loop reads CSGNRGGTGELFF. The CDR3 nucleotides read TGCAGCGGGAACAGGGGCGGGACCGGGGAGCTGTTTTTT.

The rearrangement uses TRBV27 and TRBJ1-2, with D perhaps TRBD1 (6 bases). The germline V and J ends were trimmed by 2 bases and 5 bases, with 21 bases remaining between them. From germline, CDR1 is MNHEY and CDR2 SMNVEV (reference sequence). CDR3 length: 17 amino acids. The CDR3 nucleotides are TGTGCCAGCAGTTTACTGGGGCAGGGGAGCGAAAGGTATGGCTACACCTTC. Translation: CASSLLGQGSERYGYTF.

The rearrangement joins TRBV5-4 to TRBJ1-4; no definite D call. The CDR3 spans 14 residues. Trimming took 0 bases from V and 8 from J, leaving 11 bases between them. Germline V lookup: CDR1 SGHNT, CDR2 YYREEE (reference sequence). This chain's CDR3 is CASSLDGLWEKLFF. The CDR3 DNA reads TGTGCCAGCAGCTTGGACGGATTATGGGAAAAACTGTTTTTT.

The chain combines TRBV5-4 with TRBJ2-3, with a weak D call TRBD2 (5 bases). V was cut by 4 bases and J by 1 base, with 16 bases left in between. This CDR3 has 16 residues. The germline V gene encodes CDR1 SGHNT and CDR2 YYREEE (reference sequence). The CDR3 DNA follows: TGTGCCAGCAGCCGACCTGAGGGTCGTGGCACAGATACGCAGTATTTT. Encoded protein: CASSRPEGRGTDTQYF.

A single count supports this clone. The chain is built from TRBV4-3 and TRBJ2-1, with a weak D call TRBD1 (8 bases). Germline V lookup: CDR1 LGHNA, CDR2 YSLEER. The CDR3 covers 15 residues. The V end was cut by 3 bases, the J end by 6 bases, with 15 bases between. CDR3 bases: TGCGCCAGCAGCCATGAACAGGGGGGGGGCAATGAGCAGTTCTTC. Translating it yields CASSHEQGGGNEQFF.

The rearrangement joins TRBV6-5 to TRBJ2-5; 9 bases fit TRBD2. Looked up from germline, CDR1 is MNHEY and CDR2 is SVGAGI. The CDR3 totals 15 residues. J gave up 5 bases and V 7 bases, and 11 bases lay outside the gene matches. Here the CDR3 reads CASTNGGRARETQYF. The CDR3 DNA follows: TGTGCCAGCACCAACGGCGGGAGGGCGCGCGAGACCCAGTACTTC.

The chain is built from TRBV29-1 and TRBJ1-1, with D hard to call. Trimming stripped 4 bases from V and 8 bases from J, with 23 bases between. Germline CDR1 reads SQVTM; CDR2 reads ANQGSEA. CDR3 size: 15 residues. CDR3 region: CSVAVGSTVLLEAFF. CDR3 nucleotides: TGCAGCGTTGCGGTAGGCTCGACGGTTCTATTGGAAGCTTTCTTT. The full variable domain, completed using reference TRBV29-1 and TRBJ1-1, is SAVISQKPSRDICQRGTSLTIQCQVDSQVTMMFWYRQQPGQSLTLIATANQGSEATYESGFVIDKFPISRPNLTFSTLTVSNMSPEDSSIYLCSVAVGSTVLLEAFFGQGTRLTVV.

This chain joins TRBV4-3 and TRBJ1-5, with 7 bases matching TRBD1. The CDR3 length is 15 residues. V was clipped by 2 bases and J by 7 bases; unmatched bases: 8. Germline V CDR1 and CDR2: LGHNA, YSLEER. The CDR3: CASSQQGGSGQPQHF. The DNA of the CDR3 is TGCGCCAGCAGCCAACAGGGGGGTTCAGGGCAGCCCCAGCATTTT.

The chain carries TRBV25-1 and TRBJ2-2, with 9 bases that match TRBD2. Germline lookup yields CDR1 MGHDK and CDR2 SYGVNS. This CDR3 comprises 17 residues. V trimming: 4 bases; J trimming: 3 bases; junction bases outside the gene matches: 9. DNA for the CDR3: TGTGCCAGCAGTGGTTTTCTAGCGGGACTTTACACCGGGGAGCTGTTTTTT. Protein sequence: CASSGFLAGLYTGELFF.

This clone was counted only a few times. The chain combines TRBV7-2 with TRBJ1-2, with D perhaps matching TRBD1 (6 bases). CDR3 length equals 17 residues. Germline values: CDR1 SGHTA, CDR2 FQGNSA. Trimming shortened V by 1 base and J by 8 bases, and 23 bases separated the two germline ends. Here the CDR3 reads CASSLGQGREGGGGYTF. CDR3 in DNA: TGTGCCAGCAGCTTAGGACAAGGGCGGGAAGGGGGGGGAGGCTACACCTTC. Full variable domain (missing parts from reference TRBV7-2 and TRBJ1-2): GAGVSQSPSNKVTEKGKDVELRCDPISGHTALYWYRQSLGQGLEFLIYFQGNSAPDKSGLPSDRFSAERTGGSVSTLTIQRTQQEDSAVYLCASSLGQGREGGGGYTFGSGTRLTVV.

The rearrangement joins TRBV6-4 to TRBJ1-4, with unresolved D. Germline loops: CDR1 MRHNA, CDR2 SNTAGT. Trimming removed 9 bases at V and 6 bases at J, with 20 bases between. The CDR3 runs to 15 residues. The CDR3 spells CARRLTRSSDEKLFF. The CDR3, as DNA: TGTGCCAGGAGATTGACCAGGAGCTCGGATGAAAAACTGTTTTTT.

This chain joins TRBV29-1 and TRBJ2-1; 7 bases agree with TRBD2. CDR1 and CDR2 (germline): SQVTM, ANQGSEA. The CDR3 is 18 amino acids. With 7 bases clipped from V and 0 bases from J, the junction kept 18 bases outside the gene matches. CDR3 DNA: TGCAGCGGATTGGGAGGCGGGAGATTCCCCATCTCCTACAATGAGCAGTTCTTC. Its translation is CSGLGGGRFPISYNEQFF.